Here is one TCR beta chain with its context. The antigen is unknown. The method was immunoSEQ multiplex PCR; TCRdb's version includes in-frame clones alone and lacks a portion of them. The data show more than 40,000 clones, roughly 90% seen once. Surgery cases with the highest brain T cell transcript signatures were chosen for sequencing. At least one anti-epileptic drug was given before surgery. This entry belongs to a study of brain T cells in children with intractable seizures. Study conclusions and caveats: HCMV serostatus was not known, and viral specificity came from CDR3 similarity only. Absence of clones before surgery may stem from lower sequencing depth.

CDR1 and CDR2 from the germline V gene are MGHRA and YSYEKL. V was cut by 1 base and J by 4 bases, with 22 bases left in between. The CDR3 spans 18 residues. The sample in question was peripheral blood, obtained at surgery. V is TRBV4-1 and J is TRBJ2-5; unclear D gene. This clonotype was sampled from a girl aged 2-10 years with tuberous sclerosis and intractable seizures. The CDR3 spells CASSQGWRSKRLIETQYF. For the CDR3, the DNA is TGCGCCAGCAGCCAAGGATGGCGTTCTAAGCGTCTTATAGAGACCCAGTACTTC.